What follows are 12 T cell receptor beta chains derived from one specimen sequenced in a study of shared clonotypes between healthy human individuals. The repertoire was sequenced with immunoSEQ multiplex PCR; TCRdb's copy has only in-frame clones and lacks some. The table records some 690,000 clones, 90% of them present only once. Specimen: memory CD8+ T cells from PBMCs. Subset reported: CD45RO+ cells pooled with CCR7-negative TemRA cells. Receptor source: a man between 18 and 35 years old in good health. Some clones in this sample may be carry-over from other donors' samples.

The chain carries TRBV25-1 and TRBJ2-5; no firm D call. Germline CDR1 is MGHDK and CDR2 is SYGVNS. Between the trimmed V and J ends, which lost 7 bases and 4 bases, there was a span of 4 bases. CDR3 length: 10 amino acids. For the CDR3, the DNA is TGTGCCAGCAAACTAGAGACCCAGTACTTC. This codes for CASKLETQYF.

V usage is TRBV5-1 and J usage is TRBJ2-7; 8 positions agree with TRBD1. The CDR3 covers 15 residues. V was clipped by 0 bases and J by 4 bases; unmatched bases: 6. The germline CDR1 and CDR2 sequences are SGHRS and YFSETQ. CDR3 loop: CASSLDPRGPYEQYF. The CDR3 DNA reads as TGCGCCAGCAGCTTGGATCCCAGGGGGCCATACGAGCAGTACTTC.

This chain joins TRBV11-2 and TRBJ2-4, with D unclear. Trimming removed 1 base at V and 7 bases at J, with 5 bases between. CDR3 length equals 12 residues. The germline CDR1 and CDR2 sequences are SGHAT and FQNNGV. The CDR3 loop reads CASSLGGNIQYF. The DNA for the CDR3 is TGTGCCAGCAGCTTAGGGGGTAACATTCAGTACTTC.

This rearrangement joins TRBV11-2 to TRBJ2-2, with D possibly being TRBD1 or TRBD2 (6 bases each). Deletions cut 1 base from V and 0 bases from J, with 12 bases between. The CDR3 contains 17 residues. Per the germline V gene, CDR1 is SGHAT and CDR2 is FQNNGV. The CDR3 spells CASSLVGGGTNTGELFF. CDR3 DNA sequence: TGTGCCAGCAGCTTAGTAGGGGGAGGCACGAACACCGGGGAGCTGTTTTTT.

The chain has TRBV19 and TRBJ1-2, with 8 bases that match TRBD1. Germline V CDR1 and CDR2: LNHDA, SQIVND (reference sequence). Losses at the gene ends were 9 bases for V and 4 bases for J; bases not matched to a gene: 10. The CDR3 length is 14 residues. CDR3 sequence reads: CASQPGQGAYGYTF. The CDR3 DNA sequence: TGTGCCAGCCAACCCGGCCAGGGGGCCTATGGCTACACCTTC.

The chain links TRBV11-2 to TRBJ2-7; the match to TRBD1 covers 7 bases. V lost 5 bases and J lost 1; bases outside the gene matches: 8. This CDR3 has 15 amino acids. CDR1 is SGHAT, CDR2 FQNNGV, per germline. In nucleotides, the CDR3 is TGTGCCAGCAGCGGAAGGGACAGTATTTCCTACGAGCAGTACTTC. Protein sequence: CASSGRDSISYEQYF.

This chain joins TRBV28 and TRBJ2-1; 10 bases are a match to TRBD1. Germline lookup yields CDR1 MDHEN and CDR2 SYDVKM. V gave up 7 bases and J gave up 0 bases; unmatched junction bases: 15. The CDR3 has 19 amino acids. The CDR3 region has the DNA TGTGCCAGCAACCATCCGGGACAGGGGAAGGCGAGCTCCTACAATGAGCAGTTCTTC. Amino acids: CASNHPGQGKASSYNEQFF.

This rearrangement joins TRBV9 to TRBJ2-1; 9 nucleotides match TRBD2. Germline CDR1 reads SGDLS; CDR2 reads YYNGEE. The CDR3 contains 16 residues. V dropped 0 bases and J dropped 6; count of bases not matched to a gene: 7. CDR3 coding DNA: TGTGCCAGCAGCGTAGATGGCGGGAGGGCCCTCAATGAGCAGTTCTTC. As protein: CASSVDGGRALNEQFF.

This clone was seen only once. The genes are TRBV27 and TRBJ2-2, with D perhaps matching TRBD1 (6 bases). V gave up 11 bases and J gave up 4 bases, with 17 bases separating them. Germline-derived CDR1 and CDR2 are MNHEY and SMNVEV (reference sequence). There are 14 residues in the CDR3. CDR3 nucleotides: TGTGCCGTCCAGGGGCTTCGTGGCACCGGGGAGCTGTTTTTT. This codes for CAVQGLRGTGELFF.

This clone showed up just once. One junction end does not reproduce the germline sequence, and a read error may be involved. The V gene is TRBV7-9, the J gene TRBJ2-7, with TRBD2 matching 8 bases. CDR1 and CDR2 from the germline V gene are SEHNR and FQNEAQ (reference sequence). The CDR3 is 12 residues long. The CDR3 here is CASSIAGHEQYF. The CDR3 region has the DNA TGTGCCAGCAGCATAGCGGGACACGAGCAGTACTTC.

This chain uses TRBV6-6 with TRBJ2-3, with a possible D match to TRBD1 (6 bases). Looked up from germline, CDR1 is MNHNY and CDR2 is SVGAGI (reference sequence). This CDR3 has 15 amino acids. V was cut by 8 bases and J by 1 base, with 16 bases left in between. The CDR3 loop is CASGYRDLGTDTQYF. The CDR3, as DNA: TGTGCCAGCGGCTACAGGGATTTAGGCACAGATACGCAGTATTTT.

The chain joins TRBV7-9 to TRBJ2-1; TRBD2 matches 7 bases. With 4 bases clipped from V and 3 bases from J, the junction kept 6 bases outside the gene matches. The CDR3 contains 15 residues. In germline, CDR1 is SEHNR, CDR2 FQNEAQ (reference sequence). CDR3 bases: TGTGCCAGCAGCTCCGCGAGCGGGAACTACAATGAGCAGTTCTTC. Translating it yields CASSSASGNYNEQFF.